The rows below give T cell receptor beta chains drawn from one sample of a study of blood T cell repertoires in COVID-19. TCRdb's table, derived via immunoSEQ multiplex PCR, lists solely in-frame clones and lacks some. The sample consists of approximately 240,000 clones, approximately 86% of them appearing once. What was sequenced was peripheral blood. The source of these receptors is a human donor in a cohort sampled during active COVID-19. CDR3s include the opening cysteine and the closing phenylalanine or tryptophan. The D gene is left open where the match is weak. Clone size is shown for a subset of rows, as once, few, many or a class of expanded clone.

j_call | clone_size | v_call | d_call | cdr3_nt | cdr3_aa
TRBJ1-2 | NA | TRBV3-1/TRBV3-2 | NA | TGTGCCAGCAGCCAAAGATCGGGGGGTGGCTACACCTTC | CASSQRSGGGYTF
TRBJ2-1 | NA | TRBV10-3 | TRBD2 | TGTGCCATCAGCGCCAAGCCCAGCGGGGGGGCCAGTGAGCAGTTCTTC | CAISAKPSGGASEQFF
TRBJ2-3 | NA | TRBV25-1 | NA | TGTGCCAGCAGTGAATCGAGTAGCTTCGATACGCAGTATTTT | CASSESSSFDTQYF
TRBJ2-3 | NA | TRBV5-1 | NA | TGCGCCAGCAGCTTGGGGGCTAGCACAGATACGCAGTATTTT | CASSLGASTDTQYF
TRBJ2-3 | NA | TRBV27 | TRBD2 | TGTGCCAGCAGTTTTCGTCCTTTAGCGGGGGGGAACGCAGATACGCAGTATTTT | CASSFRPLAGGNADTQYF
TRBJ1-2 | NA | TRBV12-3/TRBV12-4 | NA | TGTGCCAGCAGTTCGGACGGAGGGGGCTACACCTTC | CASSSDGGGYTF
TRBJ2-3 | NA | TRBV9 | TRBD2 | TGTGCCAGCAGCGTAGACCTAGCGGTCACAGATACGCAGTATTTT | CASSVDLAVTDTQYF
TRBJ1-1 | once | TRBV9 | TRBD1 | TGTGCCAGCAGCAGGACAGGGTGGAACACTGAAGCTTTCTTT | CASSRTGWNTEAFF
TRBJ1-5 | NA | TRBV5-6 | NA | TGTGCCAGCAGGGCCAGGGGAGGGCATCAGCCCCAGCATTTT | CASRARGGHQPQHF
TRBJ2-1 | NA | TRBV19 | TRBD2 | TGTGCCAGTAGTATAAGTAAAGGAAGCGGGAGTTTTCAGTTCTTC | CASSISKGSGSFQFF
TRBJ2-5 | NA | TRBV3-1/TRBV3-2 | NA | TGTGCCAGCACCCGAACGGAGAATCTTCAGGAGACCCAGTACTTC | CASTRTENLQETQYF
TRBJ1-4 | once | TRBV18 | TRBD1 | TGTGCCAGCTCACCACCAAGGGACAGGGGTGAAAAACTGTTTTTT | CASSPPRDRGEKLFF
TRBJ2-5 | once | TRBV5-1 | NA | TGCGCCAGCAGCTTGGATGTCGGGTCCCAAGAGACCCAGTACTTC | CASSLDVGSQETQYF
TRBJ1-2 | NA | TRBV3-1/TRBV3-2 | NA | TGTGCCAGCAGCCACTCAGGGTTTAACTATGGCTACACCTTC | CASSHSGFNYGYTF
TRBJ1-2 | NA | TRBV20-1 | TRBD1 | TGCAGTGCTAGTCTGTCGACAGGGGACGGCTACACCTTC | CSASLSTGDGYTF
TRBJ2-3 | NA | TRBV10-1 | TRBD2 | TGCGCCAGCAGCGATAGCGGGGCAGGGACCACAGATACGCAGTATTTT | CASSDSGAGTTDTQYF
TRBJ1-4 | NA | TRBV9 | TRBD1 | TGTGCCAGCAGCGCGGAGGGGACAGGGTGGGAAAAACTGTTTTTT | CASSAEGTGWEKLFF
TRBJ2-3 | NA | TRBV25-1 | TRBD2 | TGTGCCAGCAGTGAACCTAGCGGGGGACTCTGGAATACGCAGTATTTT | CASSEPSGGLWNTQYF
TRBJ1-2 | NA | TRBV29-1 | NA | TGCAGCGTCGTGACCCCCGAGGCAGGCTACACCTTC | CSVVTPEAGYTF
TRBJ1-6 | NA | TRBV30 | NA | TGTGCCTGGAATATGGAGTTTAGTTCACCCCTCCACTTT | CAWNMEFSSPLHF
TRBJ1-3 | NA | TRBV18 | TRBD1 | TGTGCCAGCTCATCGGCCCGGGACAGGACCACAGACACCATATATTTT | CASSSARDRTTDTIYF
TRBJ1-6 | few | TRBV5-4 | NA | TGTGCCAGCAGCGCCTACGGGGGTTTAGGTTCACCCCTCCACTTT | CASSAYGGLGSPLHF